These 30 T cell receptor beta chains were all obtained from the same sample, sequenced in a study of cytomegalovirus exposure and HLA in healthy donors. The PCR made use of 60 Vbeta and 13 Jbeta primers. Assay: immunoSEQ multiplex PCR; the TCRdb copy retains only in-frame clones and omits some. Of 270,000 or so clones in the sample, 86% are singletons; the top ten hold 4%. Sequenced input: PBMCs. The receptors were gathered from a man in his forties in good health and CMV-seropositive.

This sequence joins TRBV14 and TRBJ2-7, with D tentatively TRBD2 (5 bases). Looked up from germline, CDR1 is SGHDN and CDR2 is FVKESK. The germline V and J ends were trimmed by 1 base and 1 base, with 17 bases remaining between them. The CDR3 runs to 17 residues. Written as DNA, the CDR3 is TGTGCCAGCAGCCAAGCGCGTCAGCCTAGCCTTTCCTACGAGCAGTACTTC. Encoded protein: CASSQARQPSLSYEQYF.

The chain has TRBV4-3 and TRBJ2-2, with D perhaps matching TRBD1 (5 bases). The CDR3 is 14 residues long. V gave up 0 bases and J gave up 6 bases, with 8 bases separating them. Germline V CDR1 and CDR2: LGHNA, YSLEER. CDR3 amino acids: CASSQDRGSGELFF. CDR3 coding DNA: TGCGCCAGCAGCCAAGATAGGGGCTCCGGGGAGCTGTTTTTT.

J is TRBJ2-3 and V is TRBV7-6, with 9 nucleotides matching TRBD2. The germline V gene has CDR1 SGHVS and CDR2 FNYEAQ. The J segment lost 2 bases and the V segment lost 2 bases, leaving 11 bases of the junction unmatched. The CDR3 is made up of 18 amino acids. The CDR3 DNA sequence: TGTGCCAGCAGCTTATACCCCTCTAGCGGGATTTACACAGATACGCAGTATTTT. This encodes CASSLYPSSGIYTDTQYF.

This chain connects TRBV19 to TRBJ1-2; no clear D. The CDR3 contains 13 residues. Between the trimmed V and J ends, which lost 7 bases and 1 base, there was a span of 10 bases. Germline lookup yields CDR1 LNHDA and CDR2 SQIVND (reference sequence). CDR3 region: CASKYSFNYGYTF. CDR3 in DNA: TGTGCCAGTAAATACAGTTTTAACTATGGCTACACCTTC.

V gene TRBV27 combines with J gene TRBJ2-7; TRBD1 agrees at 7 bases. V lost 2 bases to trimming and J lost 2 bases; unmatched junction nucleotides: 6. Looked up from germline, CDR1 is MNHEY and CDR2 is SMNVEV (reference sequence). This CDR3 has 15 amino acids. The CDR3 region is CASSLVARGPYEQYF. Here the CDR3 DNA reads TGTGCCAGCAGTTTAGTAGCGAGGGGGCCCTACGAGCAGTACTTC.

The V call is TRBV6-1, the J call TRBJ2-2; D is possibly TRBD2 (6 bases). CDR3 size: 15 residues. V lost 3 bases and J 4 bases, leaving 12 bases between the germline ends. Per the germline V gene, CDR1 is MNHNS and CDR2 is SASEGT. CDR3 region: CASSEWRAGTGELFF. In DNA, the CDR3 is TGTGCCAGCAGTGAGTGGAGGGCGGGCACCGGGGAGCTGTTTTTT.

This clone has a single count. The rearrangement joins TRBV18 to TRBJ2-7; 11 positions agree with TRBD2. CDR1 is KGHSH, CDR2 LQKENI, per germline. This CDR3 contains 14 residues. V lost 3 bases, J lost 4 bases, and 2 bases stayed unmatched. CDR3 protein: CASSPPSGRYEQYF. CDR3 in DNA: TGTGCCAGCTCACCCCCTAGCGGGAGGTACGAGCAGTACTTC.

The chain joins TRBV30 to TRBJ1-2, with a tentative D call TRBD1 (6 bases). Per germline, CDR1 GTSNPN and CDR2 SVGIG (reference sequence). V was trimmed by 0 bases and J by 5 bases, leaving 16 bases between them. This CDR3 is 15 amino acids long. CDR3 nucleotides: TGTGCCTGGAGTGTACGGTTAAGGGACACTTATGGCTACACCTTC. Translating gives CAWSVRLRDTYGYTF.

CDR3 coding DNA: TGTGCCAGCAGAGCCTCTGTCCGGACGACTAGCGGGAGGGCCCGGGAGCAGTTCTTC. This sequence encodes CASRASVRTTSGRAREQFF. The chain joins TRBV28 to TRBJ2-1; 14 bases match TRBD2. Germline values: CDR1 MDHEN, CDR2 SYDVKM. This CDR3 is built from 19 residues. V gave up 6 bases and J gave up 10 bases; unmatched junction bases: 20.

The rearrangement uses TRBV7-9 and TRBJ1-5; 8 bases agree with TRBD1. Per germline, CDR1 SEHNR and CDR2 FQNEAQ (reference sequence). The CDR3 has 14 residues. Trimming at V came to 5 bases and at J to 2 bases, leaving 2 bases not matched to a gene. CDR3 sequence: CASSPGQGNQPQHF. The CDR3 region has the DNA TGTGCCAGCAGCCCGGGACAGGGCAATCAGCCCCAGCATTTT.

This chain connects TRBV5-6 to TRBJ1-3; 9 positions match TRBD1. This CDR3 has 16 residues. CDR1 and CDR2 from the germline V gene are SGHDT and YYEEEE. Trimming at V came to 3 bases and at J to 1 base, leaving 5 bases not matched to a gene. CDR3 region: CASSSGTGRSGNTIYF. CDR3 DNA: TGTGCCAGCAGCTCTGGGACAGGGCGATCTGGAAACACCATATATTTT.

This rearrangement joins TRBV4-1 to TRBJ2-7, with TRBD2 matching over 16 bases. V lost 4 bases, J lost 4 bases, and 7 bases stayed unmatched. The germline CDR1 and CDR2 sequences are MGHRA and YSYEKL. This CDR3 spans 17 amino acids. CDR3 amino acids: CASSLGTSGRADYEQYF. CDR3 bases: TGCGCCAGCAGCCTCGGGACTAGCGGGAGGGCCGATTACGAGCAGTACTTC.

The chain has TRBV18 and TRBJ2-1, with 7 positions matching TRBD1. The CDR3 sequence is 14 residues long. CDR1 is KGHSH and CDR2 is LQKENI in the germline V gene. The V segment lost 5 bases and the J segment 6 bases; nucleotides outside the gene matches: 7. The CDR3 protein is CASSKDRSANEQFF. CDR3 in DNA: TGTGCCAGCTCAAAGGACAGGAGCGCCAATGAGCAGTTCTTC.

V and J are TRBV15 and TRBJ1-1; 10 bases map to TRBD1. The CDR3 extends over 17 amino acids. The germline V gene has CDR1 LNHNV and CDR2 YYDKDF (reference sequence). The V gene end was trimmed by 5 bases and the J gene end by 5 bases; junction bases not matched to a gene: 14. This chain's CDR3 is CATSPISRQGAWTEAFF. The CDR3 DNA sequence: TGTGCCACCAGCCCCATCTCCCGACAGGGGGCATGGACTGAAGCTTTCTTT.

This chain joins TRBV5-8 and TRBJ2-1, with 8 bases that match TRBD1. The J segment lost 0 bases and the V segment lost 0 bases, leaving 2 bases of the junction unmatched. Germline V gene sequence: CDR1 SGHTS, CDR2 YDEGEE. This CDR3 has 16 amino acids. DNA of the CDR3: TGTGCCAGCAGCTTGGGGGACAGGAGCTCCTACAATGAGCAGTTCTTC. It yields the protein CASSLGDRSSYNEQFF.

The chain recombines TRBV9 with TRBJ2-7; D is possibly TRBD2 (6 bases). CDR1 and CDR2 (germline): SGDLS, YYNGEE. V was pared by 6 bases and J by 2 bases, with 18 bases between. The CDR3 consists of 15 residues. CDR3 DNA sequence: TGTGCCAGCACCCTAGGGGCTAGCGTGCCCTACGAGCAGTACTTC. Translating it yields CASTLGASVPYEQYF.

This chain links TRBV29-1 with TRBJ2-1; a possible D gene is TRBD2 (5 bases). CDR3 length equals 15 residues. Trimming cost V 7 bases and J 3 bases, with 19 bases left between them. Germline assignment: CDR1 SQVTM and CDR2 ANQGSEA. CDR3 nucleotide sequence: TGCAGCGCCGGGGTCCCAGAGGGAAACTACAATGAGCAGTTCTTC. Translation gives CSAGVPEGNYNEQFF.

V usage is TRBV28 and J usage is TRBJ1-2; D ambiguous. This CDR3 region has 15 residues. V was shortened by 2 bases and J by 4 bases, with 14 bases between the two germline ends. In germline, CDR1 is MDHEN, CDR2 SYDVKM. In DNA form, the CDR3 reads TGTGCCAGCAGTTTAAATACGGCACTAGTCTATGGCTACACCTTC. Its protein product is CASSLNTALVYGYTF.

The chain recombines TRBV19 with TRBJ2-5; 10 bases agree with TRBD1. Trimming cost V 9 bases and J 2 bases; bases outside gene matches: 3. The CDR3 has 13 residues. From germline, CDR1 is LNHDA and CDR2 SQIVND (reference sequence). This CDR3 reads CASAGQGQETQYF. The DNA of the CDR3 is TGTGCCAGCGCGGGACAGGGGCAAGAGACCCAGTACTTC.

This clone was seen a single time. The V gene is TRBV29-1, the J gene TRBJ2-2; unclear D gene. This CDR3 contains 12 residues. The ends were cut back, 3 bases at V and 6 bases at J, with 8 bases in the middle. Germline V CDR1 and CDR2: SQVTM, ANQGSEA. The chain's CDR3 is CSVDGFPGELFF. The CDR3 region has the DNA TGCAGCGTTGACGGGTTCCCCGGGGAGCTGTTTTTT.

This chain joins TRBV25-1 and TRBJ2-3; D is undetermined. The CDR3 has 15 residues. V was clipped by 2 bases and J by 0 bases, with 9 bases between them. CDR1 and CDR2 from the germline V gene are MGHDK and SYGVNS. The CDR3 reads CASSEAYTSTDTQYF. CDR3 nucleotide sequence: TGTGCCAGCAGTGAAGCTTATACTAGCACAGATACGCAGTATTTT. Together with reference TRBV25-1 and TRBJ2-3, the CDR3 gives the full variable domain: EADIYQTPRYLVIGTGKKITLECSQTMGHDKMYWYQQDPGMELHLIHYSYGVNSTEKGDLSSESTVSRIRTEHFPLTLESARPSHTSQYLCASSEAYTSTDTQYFGPGTRLTVL.

The chain couples TRBV29-1 to TRBJ2-5; possible D gene TRBD2, 6 bases. Trimming removed 0 bases from V and 4 bases from J, with 21 bases in between. Germline loops: CDR1 SQVTM, CDR2 ANQGSEA. The CDR3 extends over 17 amino acids. CDR3 in DNA: TGCAGCGTTGAAGATCGAAGTAATTGGTTGGAGGGAGAGACCCAGTACTTC. Amino acid sequence: CSVEDRSNWLEGETQYF.

The chain joins TRBV6-5 to TRBJ2-5, with D perhaps TRBD2 (6 bases). TRBJ2-7 explains the end of the DNA better; the J call may be wrong. The CDR3 is 14 amino acids. Germline CDR1 reads MNHEY; CDR2 reads SVGAGI. In DNA, the CDR3 is TGTGCCAGCAGTCTGCGGGACGGACCCTTCGAGCAGTACTTC. Translation: CASSLRDGPFEQYF.

Comments on this clone: Within the sample, other DNA sequences also encode this same CDR3. The gene calls are TRBV9 and TRBJ2-5; D may be TRBD1 (5 bases). V gave up 0 bases and J gave up 2 bases, with 5 bases separating them. CDR1 and CDR2 (germline): SGDLS, YYNGEE. The CDR3 has 13 amino acids. The CDR3 coding sequence is TGTGCCAGCAGCGTAGGACAGCAAGAGACCCAGTACTTC. Its protein product is CASSVGQQETQYF. Supplemented by reference TRBV9 and TRBJ2-5, the full variable domain reads DSGVTQTPKHLITATGQRVTLRCSPRSGDLSVYWYQQSLDQGLQFLIQYYNGEERAKGNILERFSAQQFPDLHSELNLSSLELGDSALYFCASSVGQQETQYFGPGTRLLVL.

The gene calls are TRBV5-1 and TRBJ2-7, with 8 bases that match TRBD1. Per germline, CDR1 SGHRS and CDR2 YFSETQ. This CDR3 is built from 12 residues. Unmatched junction bases numbered 3, after V lost 4 bases and J lost 6 bases. The CDR3 DNA sequence: TGCGCCAGCAGCCTGACAGGGGCCGAGCAGTACTTC. It specifies CASSLTGAEQYF.

The chain joins TRBV19 to TRBJ2-7; 8 bases align to TRBD2. The trim removed 6 bases at V and 5 bases at J, leaving 9 bases unmatched. CDR3 length equals 14 residues. Germline V CDR1 and CDR2: LNHDA, SQIVND (reference sequence). The CDR3 bases are TGTGCCAGTAGAGCGGGGCTAGCGGGCGACGAGCAGTACTTC. The encoded protein is CASRAGLAGDEQYF.

Worth noting for this clone: Other DNA variants within this sample encode the same CDR3. CDR3 loop: CASSLWTSGSYEQYF. The CDR3 region has the DNA TGTGCCAGCAGTTTATGGACTAGCGGATCCTACGAGCAGTACTTC. This chain links TRBV28 with TRBJ2-7; 9 positions match TRBD2. The CDR3 length is 15 residues. V lost 0 bases, J lost 1 base, and 1 base stayed unmatched. The V gene's germline CDR1 is MDHEN and CDR2 SYDVKM.

V gene TRBV19 combines with J gene TRBJ2-1, with 10 nucleotides matching TRBD2. The CDR3 is made up of 12 amino acids. Germline-derived CDR1 and CDR2 are LNHDA and SQIVND (reference sequence). The V and J ends lost 5 bases and 15 bases, in that order; junction bases with no gene match: 7. As DNA, the CDR3 is TGTGCCAGTAGTGGCCTAGCGGGAGACCTGTTCTTC. Protein sequence: CASSGLAGDLFF.

The CDR3 sequence: CASSLGADYGYTF. The CDR3 nucleotides are TGTGCCAGCAGCCTGGGGGCAGACTATGGCTACACCTTC. This chain joins TRBV27 and TRBJ1-2; TRBD1 might be the D (6 bases). The CDR3 contains 13 residues. Germline loops: CDR1 MNHEY, CDR2 SMNVEV (reference sequence). Trimming pared 6 bases from V and 3 bases from J, leaving 11 bases between.

This clone was seen just once. The rearrangement uses TRBV6-1 and TRBJ2-2; D is undetermined. The germline V and J ends were trimmed by 6 bases and 6 bases, with 14 bases remaining between them. Per germline, CDR1 MNHNS and CDR2 SASEGT. CDR3 length: 14 residues. DNA of the CDR3: TGTGCCAGCAGGGATTACATCGGGTCCGGGGAGCTGTTTTTT. Translation: CASRDYIGSGELFF.